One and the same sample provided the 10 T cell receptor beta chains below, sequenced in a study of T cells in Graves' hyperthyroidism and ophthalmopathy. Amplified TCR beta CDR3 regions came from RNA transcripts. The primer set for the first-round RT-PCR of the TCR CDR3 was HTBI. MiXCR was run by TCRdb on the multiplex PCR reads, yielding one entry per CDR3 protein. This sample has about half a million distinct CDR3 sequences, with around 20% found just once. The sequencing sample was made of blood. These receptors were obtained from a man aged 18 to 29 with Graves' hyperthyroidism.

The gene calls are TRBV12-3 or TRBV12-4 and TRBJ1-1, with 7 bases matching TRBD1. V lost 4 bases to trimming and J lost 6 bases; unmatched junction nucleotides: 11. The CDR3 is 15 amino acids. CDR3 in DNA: TGTGCCAGCAGTTCCGGACAGGTGGACGGGGCTGAAGCTTTCTTT. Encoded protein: CASSSGQVDGAEAFF.

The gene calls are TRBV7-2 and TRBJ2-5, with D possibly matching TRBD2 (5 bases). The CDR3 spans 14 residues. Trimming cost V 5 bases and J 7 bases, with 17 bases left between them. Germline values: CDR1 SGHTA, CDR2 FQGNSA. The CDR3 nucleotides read TGTGCCAGCAGCCTCCTACTAGATGCGGTGACCCAGTACTTC. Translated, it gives CASSLLLDAVTQYF.

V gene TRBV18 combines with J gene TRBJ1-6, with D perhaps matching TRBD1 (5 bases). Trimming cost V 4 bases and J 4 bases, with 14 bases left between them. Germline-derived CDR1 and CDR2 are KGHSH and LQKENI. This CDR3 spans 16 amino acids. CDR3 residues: CASSLTGTEYNSPLHF. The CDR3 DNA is TGTGCCAGCTCACTAACCGGGACCGAGTATAATTCACCCCTCCACTTT.

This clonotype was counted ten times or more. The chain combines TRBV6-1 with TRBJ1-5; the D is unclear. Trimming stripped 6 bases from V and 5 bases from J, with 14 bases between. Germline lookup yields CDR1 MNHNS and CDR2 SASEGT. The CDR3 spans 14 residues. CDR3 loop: CASSNGKNDQPQHF. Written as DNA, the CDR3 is TGTGCCAGCAGCAACGGGAAGAATGATCAGCCCCAGCATTTT.

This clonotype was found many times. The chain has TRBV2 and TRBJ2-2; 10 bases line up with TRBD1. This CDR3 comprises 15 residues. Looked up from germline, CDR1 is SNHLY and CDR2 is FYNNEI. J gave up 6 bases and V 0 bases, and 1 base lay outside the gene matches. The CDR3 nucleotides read TGTGCCAGCAGTGAAGCAGGACAGGGGGCCGGGGAGCTGTTTTTT. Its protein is CASSEAGQGAGELFF.

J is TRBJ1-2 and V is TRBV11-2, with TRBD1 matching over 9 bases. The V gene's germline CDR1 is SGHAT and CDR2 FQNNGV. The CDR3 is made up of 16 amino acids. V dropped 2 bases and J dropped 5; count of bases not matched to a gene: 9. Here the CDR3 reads CASSLPYRTGVYGYTF. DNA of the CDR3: TGTGCCAGCAGCTTACCCTACCGGACAGGGGTATATGGCTACACCTTC.

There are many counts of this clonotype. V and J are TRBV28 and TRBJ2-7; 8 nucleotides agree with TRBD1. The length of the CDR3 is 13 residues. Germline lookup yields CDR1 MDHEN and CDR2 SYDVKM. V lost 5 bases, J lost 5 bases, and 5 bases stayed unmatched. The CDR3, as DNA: TGTGCCAGCAGTCAGACAGGGGTCGACGAGCAGTACTTC. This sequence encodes CASSQTGVDEQYF.

Written as DNA, the CDR3 is TGTGCCAGCGCCCGGGACAGGGGGCAAGAGACCCAGTACTTC. Translated: CASARDRGQETQYF. The V and J genes are TRBV6-1 and TRBJ2-5, with 11 bases identical to TRBD1. CDR3 length equals 14 residues. Unmatched junction bases numbered 4, after V lost 8 bases and J lost 2 bases. Germline CDR1 is MNHNS and CDR2 is SASEGT.

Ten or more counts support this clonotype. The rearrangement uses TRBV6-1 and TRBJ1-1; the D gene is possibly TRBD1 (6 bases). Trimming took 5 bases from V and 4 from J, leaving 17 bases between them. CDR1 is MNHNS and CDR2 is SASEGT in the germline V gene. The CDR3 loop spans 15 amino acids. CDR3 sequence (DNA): TGTGCCAGCAGTCGCACCCGGGGGGCGGCCACTGAAGCTTTCTTT. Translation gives CASSRTRGAATEAFF.

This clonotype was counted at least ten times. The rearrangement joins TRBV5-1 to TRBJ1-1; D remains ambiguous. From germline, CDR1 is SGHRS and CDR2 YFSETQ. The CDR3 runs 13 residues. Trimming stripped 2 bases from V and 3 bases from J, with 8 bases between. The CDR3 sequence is CASSFEGYTEAFF. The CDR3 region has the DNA TGCGCCAGCAGCTTCGAGGGTTACACTGAAGCTTTCTTT.